The 20 T cell receptor beta chains below were found in one sample sequenced in a study of CD8+ T cells in alopecia areata. Following extraction, RNA underwent reverse transcription to cDNA, which served as the sequencing template. TCRdb keeps only in-frame clones here, not all; method: immunoSEQ multiplex PCR. This sample has about 37,000 clones, with less than 55% found just once. Sorting of CD4+ cells into CD25+CD127- cells was performed for five or six patients. Sequences were obtained from CD4+ Tregs sorted from blood. The source is a human donor with alopecia areata.

V and J are TRBV7-3 and TRBJ2-1; TRBD1 aligns across 8 bases. With V trimmed by 4 bases and J by 4 bases, 9 bases remained unmatched. CDR3 length equals 16 residues. Germline values: CDR1 SGHTA, CDR2 FQGTGA. CDR3: CASSSRTGRAYNEQFF. CDR3 sequence (DNA): TGTGCCAGCAGCTCCCGGACAGGGAGAGCGTACAATGAGCAGTTCTTC. Supplemented by reference TRBV7-3 and TRBJ2-1, the full variable domain reads GAGVSQTPSNKVTEKGKYVELRCDPISGHTALYWYRQSLGQGPEFLIYFQGTGAADDSGLPNDRFFAVRPEGSVSTLKIQRTERGDSAVYLCASSSRTGRAYNEQFFGPGTRLTVL.

This clone showed up just a few times. This rearrangement joins TRBV7-2 to TRBJ2-7; 9 bases fit TRBD1. V shed 5 bases, J shed 2 bases, and the junction held 10 bases outside the gene matches. This CDR3 contains 16 residues. Germline CDR1 is SGHTA and CDR2 is FQGNSA. This CDR3 reads CASSLHPGQGTYEQYF. The CDR3 DNA is TGTGCCAGCAGCCTTCACCCGGGACAGGGTACCTACGAGCAGTACTTC.

The genes are TRBV11-2 and TRBJ1-1; 9 bases are shared with TRBD1. Losses at the gene ends were 5 bases for V and 10 bases for J; bases not matched to a gene: 8. This CDR3 spans 13 amino acids. In germline, CDR1 is SGHAT, CDR2 FQNNGV. The CDR3 nucleotides read TGTGCCAGCAGCCCCCCGGGACAGGGAGCAGCTTTCTTT. Its translation is CASSPPGQGAAFF.

V usage is TRBV18 and J usage is TRBJ1-2; D may be TRBD1 (6 bases). Trimming took off 4 bases at V and 8 bases at J, with 11 bases between the two ends. Germline V gene lookup returns CDR1 KGHSH and CDR2 LQKENI. This CDR3 region has 12 residues. The CDR3 region is CASSRRGVGYTF. In DNA, the CDR3 is TGTGCCAGCTCACGGAGGGGGGTCGGCTACACCTTC.

V is TRBV29-1 and J is TRBJ2-5; possibly TRBD1 for D (5 bases). This CDR3 is 14 amino acids long. Looked up from germline, CDR1 is SQVTM and CDR2 is ANQGSEA. Trimming cost V 1 base and J 2 bases, with 11 bases left between them. The CDR3 spells CSVEGGRAQETQYF. DNA for the CDR3: TGCAGCGTTGAAGGAGGCAGGGCGCAAGAGACCCAGTACTTC.

The genes are TRBV7-2 and TRBJ2-7; TRBD1 matches 8 bases. V lost 2 bases and J lost 5; bases outside the gene matches: 2. The CDR3 is 13 residues long. Germline CDR1 reads SGHTA; CDR2 reads FQGNSA. For the CDR3, the DNA is TGTGCCAGCAGCTTAACGGGACAGGACGAGCAGTACTTC. Translating it yields CASSLTGQDEQYF.

This clone was recorded a few times. The chain combines TRBV19 with TRBJ2-2; D ambiguous. Germline V gene sequence: CDR1 LNHDA, CDR2 SQIVND (reference sequence). CDR3 length equals 14 residues. Between the trimmed V and J ends, which lost 9 bases and 2 bases, there was a span of 13 bases. In nucleotides, the CDR3 is TGTGCCAGCGAATCGGTGGCAAACACCGGGGAGCTGTTTTTT. Its translation: CASESVANTGELFF.

The rearrangement joins TRBV5-1 to TRBJ2-5; the D is unclear. The CDR3 extends over 11 amino acids. CDR1 and CDR2 (germline): SGHRS, YFSETQ. The V and J ends lost 6 bases and 5 bases respectively, with 8 bases between them. CDR3 in DNA: TGCGCCAGCACAGCGCGGGAGACCCAGTACTTC. This gives the protein CASTARETQYF.

This clone was detected a few times. The chain uses TRBV5-1 and TRBJ2-5; 7 bases fit TRBD1. The V and J ends lost 4 bases and 2 bases, in that order; junction bases with no gene match: 5. The CDR3 is 14 amino acids. Per germline, CDR1 SGHRS and CDR2 YFSETQ. CDR3 in DNA: TGCGCCAGCAGCAAATGGACAGGACAAGAGACCCAGTACTTC. Its translation: CASSKWTGQETQYF.

In this sample, this clone turned up once. This chain uses TRBV9 with TRBJ2-6; 7 bases are a match to TRBD2. The V and J ends lost 4 bases and 2 bases, in that order; junction bases with no gene match: 6. This CDR3 contains 16 residues. Germline V CDR1 and CDR2: SGDLS, YYNGEE. The CDR3 nucleotides are TGTGCCAGCAGCCCTAGACGGGGGGCTGGGGCCAACGTCCTGACTTTC. It translates to CASSPRRGAGANVLTF.

This clone was seen a handful of times. The CDR3 sequence: CASSYNPTFF. DNA for the CDR3: TGTGCCAGCAGCTACAACCCGACATTCTTC. The J gene is TRBJ2-1, the V gene TRBV7-2, with D unclear. Germline values: CDR1 SGHTA, CDR2 FQGNSA. This CDR3 comprises 10 residues. The V and J ends lost 4 bases and 16 bases respectively, with 11 bases between them. The full variable domain, in which reference TRBV7-2 and TRBJ2-1 provide the parts outside the CDR3, is GAGVSQSPSNKVTEKGKDVELRCDPISGHTALYWYRQSLGQGLEFLIYFQGNSAPDKSGLPSDRFSAERTGGSVSTLTIQRTQQEDSAVYLCASSYNPTFFGPGTRLTVL.

The rearrangement joins TRBV2 to TRBJ2-1, with 7 bases matching TRBD2. With 7 bases clipped from V and 12 bases from J, the junction kept 12 bases outside the gene matches. CDR1 is SNHLY, CDR2 FYNNEI, per germline. The CDR3 length is 13 residues. CDR3: CASKGTTSGGQFF. The CDR3 DNA reads TGTGCCAGCAAGGGGACTACCTCCGGGGGGCAGTTCTTC. Based on the CDR3 plus reference TRBV2 and TRBJ2-1, the full variable domain is EPEVTQTPSHQVTQMGQEVILRCVPISNHLYFYWYRQILGQKVEFLVSFYNNEISEKSEIFDDQFSVERPDGSNFTLKIRSTKLEDSAMYFCASKGTTSGGQFFGPGTRLTVL.

The rearrangement joins TRBV23-1 to TRBJ1-1; no clear D. Being an ORF, TRBV23-1 has a function that is uncertain. Trimming removed 0 bases from V and 6 bases from J, with 14 bases in between. The CDR3 has 15 residues. CDR3 coding DNA: TGCGCCAGCAGTCAATCGAGCAGATGGAGGGCTGAAGCTTTCTTT. It is translated as CASSQSSRWRAEAFF.

The chain combines TRBV29-1 with TRBJ2-1; D could derive from TRBD1 or TRBD2 (5 bases each). Germline assignment: CDR1 SQVTM and CDR2 ANQGSEA. The CDR3 sequence is 13 residues long. The V end was cut by 7 bases, the J end by 8 bases, with 18 bases between. Here the CDR3 reads CSGFLGAGDEQFF. The CDR3, as DNA: TGCAGCGGATTTCTTGGGGCGGGCGATGAGCAGTTCTTC.

This clone was observed once. The CDR3 coding sequence is TGCGCCAGCAGCTTGCCGGGGCGGGGAAGCAATGAGCAGTTCTTC. This gives the protein CASSLPGRGSNEQFF. V and J are TRBV5-1 and TRBJ2-1, with D possibly matching TRBD2 (6 bases). The V gene's germline CDR1 is SGHRS and CDR2 YFSETQ. The V gene lost 1 base and the J gene lost 6 bases, with 14 bases spanning the gap. The CDR3 runs 15 residues.

V gene TRBV5-4 combines with J gene TRBJ2-3; D is uncertain. The CDR3 has 15 amino acids. Trimming removed 4 bases from V and 0 bases from J, with 12 bases in between. Germline values: CDR1 SGHNT, CDR2 YYREEE (reference sequence). The CDR3 is CASSARGSSTDTQYF. CDR3 bases: TGTGCCAGCAGCGCCCGCGGTTCTAGCACAGATACGCAGTATTTT.

This clone was recorded a few times. The chain employs TRBV5-6 and TRBJ2-7; TRBD1 is a possible D gene (6 bases). Germline V lookup: CDR1 SGHDT, CDR2 YYEEEE. Trimming pared 1 base from V and 2 bases from J, leaving 7 bases between. The CDR3 spans 13 residues. The CDR3 reads CASSLTGPYEQYF. CDR3 in DNA: TGTGCCAGCAGCTTGACAGGGCCCTACGAGCAGTACTTC.

The table lists this clone with a few counts. This sequence joins TRBV4-2 and TRBJ2-1; D remains ambiguous. V was cut by 3 bases and J by 7 bases, with 13 bases left in between. The CDR3 covers 14 residues. Germline V gives CDR1 LGHNA, CDR2 YNFKEQ. The CDR3 protein is CASSQATWINEQFF. The CDR3 nucleotides read TGTGCCAGCAGCCAGGCGACTTGGATTAATGAGCAGTTCTTC.

The J gene is TRBJ2-1, the V gene TRBV5-8; D gene uncertain. The CDR3 runs to 13 residues. Germline V CDR1 and CDR2: SGHTS, YDEGEE. Trimming stripped 7 bases from V and 5 bases from J, with 13 bases between. The CDR3 here is CASPSPWNNEQFF. The CDR3 nucleotides read TGTGCCAGCCCCTCCCCCTGGAACAATGAGCAGTTCTTC.

In this sample, this clone turned up a few times. This rearrangement joins TRBV7-8 to TRBJ1-1; 10 nucleotides agree with TRBD1. The ends lost 5 bases at V and 5 bases at J; junction bases unmatched: 5. From germline, CDR1 is SGHVS and CDR2 FQNEAQ. The CDR3 has 14 amino acids. CDR3 sequence: CASSKWDRGTEAFF. In nucleotides, the CDR3 is TGTGCCAGCAGCAAGTGGGACAGGGGAACTGAAGCTTTCTTT.